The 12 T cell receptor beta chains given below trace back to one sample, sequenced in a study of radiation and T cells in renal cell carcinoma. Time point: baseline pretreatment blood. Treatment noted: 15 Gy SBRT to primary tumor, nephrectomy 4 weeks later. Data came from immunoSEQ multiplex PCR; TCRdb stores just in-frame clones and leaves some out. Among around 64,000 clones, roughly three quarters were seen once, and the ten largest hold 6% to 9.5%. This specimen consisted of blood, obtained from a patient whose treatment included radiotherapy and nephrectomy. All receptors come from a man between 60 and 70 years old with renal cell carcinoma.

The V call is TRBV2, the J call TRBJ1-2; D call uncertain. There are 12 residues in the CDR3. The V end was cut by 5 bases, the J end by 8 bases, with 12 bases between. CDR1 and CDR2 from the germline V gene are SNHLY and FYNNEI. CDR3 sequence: CASSLTSAGYTF. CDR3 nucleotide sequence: TGTGCCAGCAGTCTGACTTCGGCGGGCTACACCTTC.

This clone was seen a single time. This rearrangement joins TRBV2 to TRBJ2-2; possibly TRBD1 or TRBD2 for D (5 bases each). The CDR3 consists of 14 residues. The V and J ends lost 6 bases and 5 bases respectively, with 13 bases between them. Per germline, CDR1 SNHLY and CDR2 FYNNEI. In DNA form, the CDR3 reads TGTGCCAGCAGCCGGGACCAAATAACCGGGGAGCTGTTTTTT. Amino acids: CASSRDQITGELFF.

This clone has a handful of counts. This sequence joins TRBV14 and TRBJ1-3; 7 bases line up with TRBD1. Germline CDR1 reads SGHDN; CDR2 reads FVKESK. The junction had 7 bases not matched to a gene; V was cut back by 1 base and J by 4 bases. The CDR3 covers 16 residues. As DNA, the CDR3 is TGTGCCAGCAGCCAAGTGGGCAGGGGGAGAGGAAACACCATATATTTT. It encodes CASSQVGRGRGNTIYF.

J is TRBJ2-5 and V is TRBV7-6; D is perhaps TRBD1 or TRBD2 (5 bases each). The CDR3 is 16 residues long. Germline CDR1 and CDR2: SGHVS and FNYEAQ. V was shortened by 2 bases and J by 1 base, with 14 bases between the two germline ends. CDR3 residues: CASSLYWGRSQETQYF. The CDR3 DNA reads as TGTGCCAGCAGCTTATATTGGGGACGGTCCCAAGAGACCCAGTACTTC.

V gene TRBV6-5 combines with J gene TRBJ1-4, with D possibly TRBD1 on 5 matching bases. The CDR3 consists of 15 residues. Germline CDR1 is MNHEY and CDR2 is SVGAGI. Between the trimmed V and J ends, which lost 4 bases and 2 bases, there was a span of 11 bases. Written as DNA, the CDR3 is TGTGCCAGCAGTTCCCGGGGACTGACTAATGAAAAACTGTTTTTT. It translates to CASSSRGLTNEKLFF.

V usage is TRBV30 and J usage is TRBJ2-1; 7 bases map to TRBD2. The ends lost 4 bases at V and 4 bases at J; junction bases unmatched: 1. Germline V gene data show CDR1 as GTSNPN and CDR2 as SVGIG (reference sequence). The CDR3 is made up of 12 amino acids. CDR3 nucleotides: TGTGCCTGGACTAGCGGATACAATGAGCAGTTCTTC. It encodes CAWTSGYNEQFF.

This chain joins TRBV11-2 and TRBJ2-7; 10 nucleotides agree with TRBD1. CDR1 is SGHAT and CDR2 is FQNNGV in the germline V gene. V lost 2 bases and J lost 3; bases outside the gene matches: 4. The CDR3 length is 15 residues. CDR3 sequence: CASSLTTGGDYEQYF. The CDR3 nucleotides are TGTGCCAGCAGCTTAACGACAGGGGGCGACTACGAGCAGTACTTC.

Here the CDR3 reads CAWSVGRTGQETQYF. The DNA for the CDR3 is TGTGCCTGGAGTGTAGGTAGGACAGGCCAAGAGACCCAGTACTTC. The rearrangement uses TRBV30 and TRBJ2-5, with TRBD1 matching 7 bases. Germline lookup yields CDR1 GTSNPN and CDR2 SVGIG (reference sequence). V dropped 0 bases and J dropped 1; count of bases not matched to a gene: 5. The CDR3 contains 15 residues.

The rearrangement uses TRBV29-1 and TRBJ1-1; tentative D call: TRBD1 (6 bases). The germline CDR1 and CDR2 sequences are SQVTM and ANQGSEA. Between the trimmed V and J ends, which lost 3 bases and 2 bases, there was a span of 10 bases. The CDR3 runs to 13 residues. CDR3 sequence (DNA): TGCAGCGTTGATTCGGGGGCCAACACTGAAGCTTTCTTT. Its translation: CSVDSGANTEAFF. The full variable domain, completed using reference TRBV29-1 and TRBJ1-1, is SAVISQKPSRDICQRGTSLTIQCQVDSQVTMMFWYRQQPGQSLTLIATANQGSEATYESGFVIDKFPISRPNLTFSTLTVSNMSPEDSSIYLCSVDSGANTEAFFGQGTRLTVV.

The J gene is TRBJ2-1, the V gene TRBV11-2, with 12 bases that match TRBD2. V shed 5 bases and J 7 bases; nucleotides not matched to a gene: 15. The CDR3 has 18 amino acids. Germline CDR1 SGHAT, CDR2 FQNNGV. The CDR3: CASSRFLTTSGRTNEQFF. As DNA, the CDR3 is TGTGCCAGCAGCCGATTTCTAACGACTAGCGGGAGAACGAATGAGCAGTTCTTC.

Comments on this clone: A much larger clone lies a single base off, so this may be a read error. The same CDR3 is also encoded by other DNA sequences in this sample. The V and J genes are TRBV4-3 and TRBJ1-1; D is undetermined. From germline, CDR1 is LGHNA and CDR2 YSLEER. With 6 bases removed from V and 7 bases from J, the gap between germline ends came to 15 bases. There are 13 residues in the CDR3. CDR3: CASSQDLGVEAFF. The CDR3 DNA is TGCGCCAGCAGTCAGGACCTGGGAGTTGAAGCTTTCTTT.

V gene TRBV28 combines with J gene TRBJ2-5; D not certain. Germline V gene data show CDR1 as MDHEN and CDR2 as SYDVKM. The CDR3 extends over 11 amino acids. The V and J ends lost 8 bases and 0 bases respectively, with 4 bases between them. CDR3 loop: CASFHQETQYF. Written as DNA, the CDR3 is TGTGCCAGCTTCCACCAAGAGACCCAGTACTTC. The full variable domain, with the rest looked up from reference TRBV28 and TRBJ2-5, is DVKVTQSSRYLVKRTGEKVFLECVQDMDHENMFWYRQDPGLGLRLIYFSYDVKMKEKGDIPEGYSVSREKKERFSLILESASTNQTSMYLCASFHQETQYFGPGTRLLVL.